A single sample is the source of the 30 T cell receptor beta chains below, sequenced in a study of cytomegalovirus exposure and HLA in healthy donors. The table came from immunoSEQ multiplex PCR; TCRdb's copy has only in-frame clones and leaves some out. The sample holds around 130,000 clones; nearly 90% are singletons and the top ten take around 3.1%. Material for sequencing was PBMCs. These receptors were collected from a young man in good health and CMV-seronegative.

The chain links TRBV9 to TRBJ1-1; a possible D gene is TRBD1 (6 bases). The V gene lost 4 bases and the J gene lost 6 bases, with 13 bases spanning the gap. There are 13 residues in the CDR3. Germline loops: CDR1 SGDLS, CDR2 YYNGEE. The CDR3 reads CASSPGVMSEAFF. The DNA for the CDR3 is TGTGCCAGCAGCCCAGGGGTTATGTCTGAAGCTTTCTTT.

V usage is TRBV7-9 and J usage is TRBJ1-5, with a possible D match to TRBD1 (6 bases). CDR1 and CDR2 from the germline V gene are SEHNR and FQNEAQ (reference sequence). The germline V and J ends were trimmed by 5 bases and 4 bases, with 15 bases remaining between them. The CDR3 contains 15 residues. CDR3 nucleotide sequence: TGTGCCAGCAGCCTCGGTTGGGGGCCAAATCAGCCCCAGCATTTT. Translation: CASSLGWGPNQPQHF.

This chain connects TRBV7-2 to TRBJ1-1; possibly TRBD1 for D (6 bases). Per the germline V gene, CDR1 is SGHTA and CDR2 is FQGNSA. The CDR3 contains 15 residues. Trimming shortened V by 3 bases and J by 4 bases, and 15 bases separated the two germline ends. CDR3 loop: CASSFKPGASTEAFF. The DNA of the CDR3 is TGTGCCAGCAGCTTCAAACCAGGGGCTAGCACTGAAGCTTTCTTT. Full variable domain (remainder filled in from reference TRBV7-2 and TRBJ1-1): GAGVSQSPSNKVTEKGKDVELRCDPISGHTALYWYRQSLGQGLEFLIYFQGNSAPDKSGLPSDRFSAERTGGSVSTLTIQRTQQEDSAVYLCASSFKPGASTEAFFGQGTRLTVV.

The chain joins TRBV2 to TRBJ1-5; TRBD1 agrees at 7 bases. The length of the CDR3 is 14 residues. Germline CDR1 and CDR2: SNHLY and FYNNEI. Trimming cost V 6 bases and J 3 bases; bases outside gene matches: 5. The CDR3: CASRGQSYNQPQHF. CDR3 bases: TGTGCCAGCAGGGGACAGAGCTACAATCAGCCCCAGCATTTT.

The chain links TRBV7-2 to TRBJ1-1, with D possibly being TRBD1 (5 bases). Trimming removed 3 bases from V and 1 base from J, with 6 bases in between. The CDR3 extends over 13 amino acids. From germline, CDR1 is SGHTA and CDR2 FQGNSA. The CDR3, as DNA: TGTGCCAGCAGCTTGACAGCGAACACTGAAGCTTTCTTT. This encodes CASSLTANTEAFF. The full variable domain, completed using reference TRBV7-2 and TRBJ1-1, is GAGVSQSPSNKVTEKGKDVELRCDPISGHTALYWYRQSLGQGLEFLIYFQGNSAPDKSGLPSDRFSAERTGGSVSTLTIQRTQQEDSAVYLCASSLTANTEAFFGQGTRLTVV.

The V call is TRBV6-1, the J call TRBJ2-7; D may be TRBD1 (6 bases). From germline, CDR1 is MNHNS and CDR2 SASEGT. V gave up 6 bases and J gave up 2 bases, with 8 bases separating them. There are 12 residues in the CDR3. The CDR3 spells CASRAGAYEQYF. Here the CDR3 DNA reads TGTGCCAGCAGAGCAGGGGCCTACGAGCAGTACTTC.

This clone was found once. The J gene is TRBJ1-4, the V gene TRBV5-1; TRBD1 matches 8 bases. The CDR3 spans 16 residues. V was clipped by 4 bases and J by 4 bases; unmatched bases: 9. Germline V gene lookup returns CDR1 SGHRS and CDR2 YFSETQ. This CDR3 is CASSPGQGAGNEKLFF. CDR3 in DNA: TGCGCCAGCAGCCCCGGGCAGGGGGCGGGTAATGAAAAACTGTTTTTT.

This clone was observed a handful of times. The V and J genes are TRBV5-4 and TRBJ2-7; D unresolved. Trimming removed 3 bases at V and 1 base at J, with 17 bases between. This CDR3 region has 16 residues. Germline assignment: CDR1 SGHNT and CDR2 YYREEE (reference sequence). The CDR3 spells CASSSPGQGRSYEQYF. CDR3 DNA sequence: TGTGCCAGCAGCTCCCCTGGGCAAGGAAGATCCTACGAGCAGTACTTC.

This clone has a single count. The CDR3 region is CASSVVQNYGYTF. DNA of the CDR3: TGTGCCAGCAGCGTAGTCCAGAACTATGGCTACACCTTC. The chain couples TRBV9 to TRBJ1-2; D gene unclear. The germline CDR1 and CDR2 sequences are SGDLS and YYNGEE. This CDR3 is 13 amino acids long. Deletions cut 0 bases from V and 2 bases from J, with 5 bases between.

This clone was seen once. The chain is built from TRBV10-3 and TRBJ2-3; the D gene is possibly TRBD1 (6 bases). With 3 bases removed from V and 1 base from J, the gap between germline ends came to 8 bases. Germline lookup yields CDR1 ENHRY and CDR2 SYGVKD. The CDR3 contains 14 residues. CDR3 in amino acids: CAISDPGGTDTQYF. As DNA, the CDR3 is TGTGCCATCAGTGACCCAGGGGGCACAGATACGCAGTATTTT.

The rearrangement joins TRBV6-5 to TRBJ2-2, with D possibly matching TRBD2 (5 bases). The germline CDR1 and CDR2 sequences are MNHEY and SVGAGI. V was pared by 5 bases and J by 4 bases, with 14 bases between. CDR3 length: 15 amino acids. CDR3 in DNA: TGTGCCAGCAGTCGGACTCGAACGGTCACCGGGGAGCTGTTTTTT. It yields the protein CASSRTRTVTGELFF.

This chain uses TRBV14 with TRBJ2-1; TRBD1 agrees at 7 bases. This CDR3 has 14 amino acids. Looked up from germline, CDR1 is SGHDN and CDR2 is FVKESK. Germline trimming cut 5 bases from V and 6 bases from J; bases unmatched to any gene: 7. This CDR3 is CASSSGQIINEQFF. DNA of the CDR3: TGTGCCAGCAGCTCGGGACAGATCATCAATGAGCAGTTCTTC.

The chain has TRBV18 and TRBJ2-2; 10 bases agree with TRBD1. The CDR3 covers 14 residues. Germline V CDR1 and CDR2: KGHSH, LQKENI. V lost 6 bases and J lost 7; bases outside the gene matches: 5. CDR3 DNA: TGTGCCAGCTCGCCGACAGGGGGCATCGGGGAGCTGTTTTTT. Amino acids: CASSPTGGIGELFF. The full variable domain, its missing parts supplied by reference TRBV18 and TRBJ2-2, is NAGVMQNPRHLVRRRGQEARLRCSPMKGHSHVYWYRQLPEEGLKFMVYLQKENIIDESGMPKERFSAEFPKEGPSILRIQQVVRGDSAAYFCASSPTGGIGELFFGEGSRLTVL.

Here the CDR3 reads CASTPLRGGAPGANVLTF. The CDR3 coding sequence is TGTGCCAGCACCCCCCTACGGGGGGGCGCCCCTGGGGCCAACGTCCTGACTTTC. V is TRBV13 and J is TRBJ2-6; TRBD2 matches 8 bases. The V gene end was trimmed by 7 bases and the J gene end by 2 bases; junction bases not matched to a gene: 13. The CDR3 length is 18 residues. Looked up from germline, CDR1 is PRHDT and CDR2 is FYEKMQ (reference sequence).

This sequence joins TRBV18 and TRBJ1-2; D gene ambiguous. This CDR3 is 14 amino acids long. Germline CDR1 reads KGHSH; CDR2 reads LQKENI. Trimming took off 2 bases at V and 8 bases at J, with 15 bases between the two ends. This CDR3 is CASSPASEDLGYTF. CDR3 sequence (DNA): TGTGCCAGCTCACCAGCTTCGGAGGACTTAGGCTACACCTTC.

The chain combines TRBV18 with TRBJ2-1; the D gene is possibly TRBD2 (7 bases). V was cut by 3 bases and J by 5 bases, with 17 bases left in between. Germline V lookup: CDR1 KGHSH, CDR2 LQKENI. This CDR3 comprises 16 residues. In nucleotides, the CDR3 is TGTGCCAGCTCACCGCTAGAGGGGGGGATGGACAATGAGCAGTTCTTC. Amino acid sequence: CASSPLEGGMDNEQFF. Full variable domain (outside the CDR3, taken from reference TRBV18 and TRBJ2-1): NAGVMQNPRHLVRRRGQEARLRCSPMKGHSHVYWYRQLPEEGLKFMVYLQKENIIDESGMPKERFSAEFPKEGPSILRIQQVVRGDSAAYFCASSPLEGGMDNEQFFGPGTRLTVL.

The chain employs TRBV19 and TRBJ1-5; D gene uncertain. V gave up 4 bases and J gave up 0 bases, with 16 bases separating them. The CDR3 has 17 amino acids. Germline CDR1 reads LNHDA; CDR2 reads SQIVND (reference sequence). CDR3: CASSRGRRGGSNQPQHF. The CDR3 DNA reads as TGTGCCAGTAGTAGGGGAAGACGGGGAGGTAGCAATCAGCCCCAGCATTTT. Drawing the rest from reference TRBV19 and TRBJ1-5, the complete variable domain is DGGITQSPKYLFRKEGQNVTLSCEQNLNHDAMYWYRQDPGQGLRLIYYSQIVNDFQKGDIAEGYSVSREKKESFPLTVTSAQKNPTAFYLCASSRGRRGGSNQPQHFGDGTRLSIL.

The chain couples TRBV5-3 to TRBJ1-2; D is perhaps TRBD1 (6 bases). TRBV5-3 is sorted into the ORF group, with uncertain function. V gave up 6 bases and J gave up 5 bases, with 17 bases separating them. This CDR3 is 14 amino acids long. The CDR3 nucleotides read TGTGCCAGAATGACTTATAGAGGGGGATATGGCTACACCTTC. Translating gives CARMTYRGGYGYTF.

The rearrangement joins TRBV2 to TRBJ2-7; D uncertain. CDR1 SNHLY and CDR2 FYNNEI come from the germline V gene. The V end was cut by 2 bases, the J end by 5 bases, with 13 bases between. There are 14 residues in the CDR3. The CDR3 nucleotides are TGTGCCAGCAGTGAAACGTACATCAGGAACGAGCAGTACTTC. It yields the protein CASSETYIRNEQYF.

This clone has a handful of counts. The V call is TRBV7-8, the J call TRBJ2-2, with D tentatively TRBD1 (6 bases). Per germline, CDR1 SGHVS and CDR2 FQNEAQ. The CDR3 has 17 amino acids. V was clipped by 5 bases and J by 7 bases, with 23 bases between them. The CDR3 is CASSLFLIQGLGGELFF. CDR3 bases: TGTGCCAGCAGCCTATTCCTTATTCAGGGGCTTGGCGGGGAGCTGTTTTTT. Looking up the rest from reference TRBV7-8 and TRBJ2-2 gives the full variable domain: GAGVSQSPRYKVAKRGQDVALRCDPISGHVSLFWYQQALGQGPEFLTYFQNEAQLDKSGLPSDRFFAERPEGSVSTLKIQRTQQEDSAVYLCASSLFLIQGLGGELFFGEGSRLTVL.

V and J are TRBV5-1 and TRBJ1-2; possible D gene TRBD1, 6 bases. Per germline, CDR1 SGHRS and CDR2 YFSETQ. The CDR3 spans 13 residues. V shed 0 bases and J shed 6 bases, with 9 bases lying between them. CDR3 nucleotide sequence: TGCGCCAGCAGCTTGGAACAGGGCCATGGCTACACCTTC. It specifies CASSLEQGHGYTF. The entire variable domain, with the rest obtained from reference TRBV5-1 and TRBJ1-2, is as follows: KAGVTQTPRYLIKTRGQQVTLSCSPISGHRSVSWYQQTPGQGLQFLFEYFSETQRNKGNFPGRFSGRQFSNSRSEMNVSTLELGDSALYLCASSLEQGHGYTFGSGTRLTVV.

On this clone itself: An end of the junction does not agree with germline; a read error may underlie this. This rearrangement joins TRBV5-4 to TRBJ2-2; D is possibly TRBD2 (5 bases). CDR1 SGHNT and CDR2 YYREEE come from the germline V gene (reference sequence). The CDR3 contains 11 residues. The CDR3 DNA reads TGTGCCAGCAGCTTGGTAGAGGAGGTGTTTTTT. Protein sequence: CASSLVEEVFF.

This rearrangement joins TRBV7-9 to TRBJ2-3; 14 nucleotides agree with TRBD2. The CDR3 spans 16 residues. V dropped 6 bases and J dropped 7; count of bases not matched to a gene: 9. Germline-derived CDR1 and CDR2 are SEHNR and FQNEAQ (reference sequence). CDR3 nucleotide sequence: TGTGCCAGCAGTTTGACTAGCGGGGGGGCTACAAATACGCAGTATTTT. Protein: CASSLTSGGATNTQYF.

The chain uses TRBV2 and TRBJ2-7; TRBD2 agrees at 9 bases. J gave up 1 base and V 4 bases, and 2 bases lay outside the gene matches. The CDR3 runs to 14 residues. Germline V gene lookup returns CDR1 SNHLY and CDR2 FYNNEI. This chain's CDR3 is CASSGLAGSYEQYF. The CDR3, as DNA: TGTGCCAGCAGTGGCCTAGCGGGATCCTACGAGCAGTACTTC.

The chain has TRBV10-2 and TRBJ2-3, with 8 bases identical to TRBD2. Germline CDR1 is WSHSY and CDR2 is SAAADI. The CDR3 extends over 15 amino acids. The V segment lost 2 bases and the J segment 1 base; nucleotides outside the gene matches: 2. The CDR3 loop is CASSERGGRTDTQYF. In DNA form, the CDR3 reads TGCGCCAGCAGTGAGCGGGGGGGCCGCACAGATACGCAGTATTTT.

J is TRBJ1-1 and V is TRBV28; the match to TRBD1 covers 7 bases. The CDR3 length is 14 residues. Trimming took 7 bases from V and 6 from J; bases not matched to a gene: 11. The V gene's germline CDR1 is MDHEN and CDR2 SYDVKM. The CDR3 DNA is TGTGCCAGCACCTTCCCGACAGGGACGGCTGAAGCTTTCTTT. It specifies CASTFPTGTAEAFF.

The CDR3 DNA reads as TGTGCCAGCAGTTTAGCGCGGGGCCGCACAGATACGCAGTATTTT. Its protein is CASSLARGRTDTQYF. This rearrangement joins TRBV27 to TRBJ2-3, with TRBD2 as a possible D gene (6 bases). Trimming took off 2 bases at V and 1 base at J, with 10 bases between the two ends. This CDR3 has 15 residues. The germline gives CDR1 MNHEY, CDR2 SMNVEV (reference sequence).

The chain has TRBV7-8 and TRBJ2-3; D uncertain. With 2 bases removed from V and 1 base from J, the gap between germline ends came to 7 bases. The CDR3 loop spans 14 amino acids. Germline-derived CDR1 and CDR2 are SGHVS and FQNEAQ. CDR3 DNA sequence: TGTGCCAGCAGCTTAAACTTTGGCACAGATACGCAGTATTTT. It is translated as CASSLNFGTDTQYF.

This rearrangement joins TRBV4-1 to TRBJ2-5, with 8 bases lining up with TRBD2. There are 15 residues in the CDR3. The V segment lost 1 base and the J segment 1 base; nucleotides outside the gene matches: 2. Germline V gene lookup returns CDR1 MGHRA and CDR2 YSYEKL. This chain's CDR3 is CASSQGRGVQETQYF. In DNA, the CDR3 is TGCGCCAGCAGCCAAGGGCGGGGGGTCCAAGAGACCCAGTACTTC.

V gene TRBV4-2 combines with J gene TRBJ2-5; maybe TRBD1 (5 bases). Trimming pared 2 bases from V and 5 bases from J, leaving 18 bases between. Germline CDR1 reads LGHNA; CDR2 reads YNFKEQ. This CDR3 is built from 16 residues. The CDR3 DNA is TGTGCCAGCAGCCAAATTGGGCGAGAAAAGGGGGAGACCCAGTACTTC. This sequence encodes CASSQIGREKGETQYF.